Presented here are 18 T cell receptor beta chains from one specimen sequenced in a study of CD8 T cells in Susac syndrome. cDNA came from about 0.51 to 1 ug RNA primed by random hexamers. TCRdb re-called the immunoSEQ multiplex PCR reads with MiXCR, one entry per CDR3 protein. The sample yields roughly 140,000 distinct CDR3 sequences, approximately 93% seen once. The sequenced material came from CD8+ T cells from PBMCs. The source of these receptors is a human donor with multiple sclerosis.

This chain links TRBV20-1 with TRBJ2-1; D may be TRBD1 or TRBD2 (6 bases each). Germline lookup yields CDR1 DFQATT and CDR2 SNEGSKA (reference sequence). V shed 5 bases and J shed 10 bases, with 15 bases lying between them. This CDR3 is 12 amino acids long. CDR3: CSAPRRGAEQFF. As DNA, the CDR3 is TGCAGTGCTCCCCGGAGGGGGGCCGAGCAGTTCTTC.

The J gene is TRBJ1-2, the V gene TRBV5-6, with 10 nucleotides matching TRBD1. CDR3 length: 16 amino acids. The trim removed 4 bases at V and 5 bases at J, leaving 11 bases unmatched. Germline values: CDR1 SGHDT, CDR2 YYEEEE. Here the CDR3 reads CASSTGQGRTLYGYTF. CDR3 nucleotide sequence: TGTGCCAGCAGCACGGGACAGGGGCGAACTTTATATGGCTACACCTTC.

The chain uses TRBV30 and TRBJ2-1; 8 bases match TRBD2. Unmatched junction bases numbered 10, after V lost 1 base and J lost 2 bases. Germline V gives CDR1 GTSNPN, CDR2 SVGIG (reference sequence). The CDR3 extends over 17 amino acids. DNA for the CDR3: TGTGCCTGGAGTGGCCTTTACGGGGGGGGAACCTACAATGAGCAGTTCTTC. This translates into CAWSGLYGGGTYNEQFF.

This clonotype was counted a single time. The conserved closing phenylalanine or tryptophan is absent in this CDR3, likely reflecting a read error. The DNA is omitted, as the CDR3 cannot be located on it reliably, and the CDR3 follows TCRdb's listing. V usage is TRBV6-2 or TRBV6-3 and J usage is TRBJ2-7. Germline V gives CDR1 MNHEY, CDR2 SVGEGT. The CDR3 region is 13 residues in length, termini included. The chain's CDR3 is CASSHDGAKWEYS.

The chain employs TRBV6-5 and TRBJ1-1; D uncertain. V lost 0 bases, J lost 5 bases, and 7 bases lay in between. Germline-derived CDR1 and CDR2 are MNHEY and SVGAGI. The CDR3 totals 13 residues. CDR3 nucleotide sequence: TGTGCCAGCAGTTACTCGTGGAGGACTGAAGCTTTCTTT. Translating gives CASSYSWRTEAFF.

The CDR3 sequence is CASSPPQGPGGYTF. In DNA form, the CDR3 reads TGTGCCAGCAGCCCACCCCAGGGCCCAGGGGGCTACACCTTC. This chain joins TRBV7-9 and TRBJ1-2, with a tentative D call TRBD1 (5 bases). The CDR3 runs to 14 residues. Germline V gives CDR1 SEHNR, CDR2 FQNEAQ (reference sequence). V lost 5 bases, J lost 8 bases, and 18 bases lay in between. Full variable domain (rest looked up from reference TRBV7-9 and TRBJ1-2): DTGVSQNPRHKITKRGQNVTFRCDPISEHNRLYWYRQTLGQGPEFLTYFQNEAQLEKSRLLSDRFSAERPKGSFSTLEIQRTEQGDSAMYLCASSPPQGPGGYTFGSGTRLTVV.

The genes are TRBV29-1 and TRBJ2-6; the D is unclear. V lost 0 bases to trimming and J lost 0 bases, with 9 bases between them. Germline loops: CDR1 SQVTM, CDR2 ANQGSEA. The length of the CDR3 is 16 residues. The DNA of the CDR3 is TGCAGCGTTGAAGATATTGTGGACTCTGGGGCCAACGTCCTGACTTTC. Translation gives CSVEDIVDSGANVLTF.

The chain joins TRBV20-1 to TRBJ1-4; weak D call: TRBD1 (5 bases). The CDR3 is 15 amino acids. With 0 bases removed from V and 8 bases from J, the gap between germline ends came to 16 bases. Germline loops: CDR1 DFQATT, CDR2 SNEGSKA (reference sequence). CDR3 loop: CSARDLGQGEEKLFF. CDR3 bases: TGCAGTGCTAGAGATCTCGGGCAGGGTGAGGAAAAACTGTTTTTT.

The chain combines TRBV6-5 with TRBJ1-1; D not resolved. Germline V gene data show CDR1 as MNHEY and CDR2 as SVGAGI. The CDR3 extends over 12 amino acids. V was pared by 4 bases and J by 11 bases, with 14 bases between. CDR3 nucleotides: TGTGCCAGCAGTTCAAGAGGTCACGGGGCTTTCTTT. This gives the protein CASSSRGHGAFF.

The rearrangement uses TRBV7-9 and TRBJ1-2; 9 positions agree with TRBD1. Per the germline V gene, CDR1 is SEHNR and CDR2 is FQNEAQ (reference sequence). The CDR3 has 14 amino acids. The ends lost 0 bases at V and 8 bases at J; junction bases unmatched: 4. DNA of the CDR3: TGTGCCAGCAGCTTAGCCGGGACAGGGTTAGGCTACACCTTC. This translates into CASSLAGTGLGYTF. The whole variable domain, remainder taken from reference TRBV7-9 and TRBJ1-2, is DTGVSQNPRHKITKRGQNVTFRCDPISEHNRLYWYRQTLGQGPEFLTYFQNEAQLEKSRLLSDRFSAERPKGSFSTLEIQRTEQGDSAMYLCASSLAGTGLGYTFGSGTRLTVV.

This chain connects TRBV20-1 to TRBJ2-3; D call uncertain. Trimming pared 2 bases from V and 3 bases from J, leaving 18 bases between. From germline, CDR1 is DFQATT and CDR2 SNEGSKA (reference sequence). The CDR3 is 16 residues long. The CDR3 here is CSARSRSGLGTDTQYF. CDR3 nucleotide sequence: TGCAGTGCTAGATCACGGTCGGGCCTGGGGACAGATACGCAGTATTTT.

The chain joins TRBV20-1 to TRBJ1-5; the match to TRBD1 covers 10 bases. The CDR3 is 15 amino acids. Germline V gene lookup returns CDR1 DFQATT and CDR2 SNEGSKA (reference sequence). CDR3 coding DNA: TGCCATTTATCCGGGACAGGGGCCGGGGATCAGCCCCAGCATTTT. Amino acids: CHLSGTGAGDQPQHF.

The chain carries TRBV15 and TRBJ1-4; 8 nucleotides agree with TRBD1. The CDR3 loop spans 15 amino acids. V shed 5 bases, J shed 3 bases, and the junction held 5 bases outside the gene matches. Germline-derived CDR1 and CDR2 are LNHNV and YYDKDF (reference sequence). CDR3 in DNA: TGTGCCACCAGCCCTGGGGGACAGGCTAATGAAAAACTGTTTTTT. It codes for CATSPGGQANEKLFF.

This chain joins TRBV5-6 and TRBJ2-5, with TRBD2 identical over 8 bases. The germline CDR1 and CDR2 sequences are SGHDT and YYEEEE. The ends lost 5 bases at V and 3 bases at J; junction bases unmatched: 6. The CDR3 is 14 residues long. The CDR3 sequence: CASRGGGPKETQYF. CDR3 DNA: TGTGCCAGCAGAGGCGGGGGGCCAAAAGAGACCCAGTACTTC. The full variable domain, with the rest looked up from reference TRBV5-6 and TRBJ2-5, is DAGVTQSPTHLIKTRGQQVTLRCSPKSGHDTVSWYQQALGQGPQFIFQYYEEEERQRGNFPDRFSGHQFPNYSSELNVNALLLGDSALYLCASRGGGPKETQYFGPGTRLLVL.

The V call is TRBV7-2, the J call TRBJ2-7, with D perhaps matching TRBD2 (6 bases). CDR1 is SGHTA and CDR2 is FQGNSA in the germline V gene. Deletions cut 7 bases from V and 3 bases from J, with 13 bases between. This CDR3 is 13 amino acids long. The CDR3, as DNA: TGTGCCAGCACCTCCGGAGGGAACTACGAGCAGTACTTC. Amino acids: CASTSGGNYEQYF.

This CDR3 is CASSLGQGASQPQHF. In DNA, the CDR3 is TGTGCCAGCAGCCTTGGACAGGGGGCGAGTCAGCCCCAGCATTTT. V is TRBV3-1 and J is TRBJ1-5, with TRBD1 matching 11 bases. After removal of 4 bases from V and 6 bases from J, the junction contained 5 bases not matched to a gene. Germline V lookup: CDR1 LGHDT, CDR2 YNNKEL (reference sequence). CDR3 length: 15 residues.

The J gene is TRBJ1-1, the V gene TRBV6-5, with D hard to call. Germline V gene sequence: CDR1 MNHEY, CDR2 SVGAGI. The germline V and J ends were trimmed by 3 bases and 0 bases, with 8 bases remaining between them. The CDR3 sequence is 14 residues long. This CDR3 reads CASSYTDLNTEAFF. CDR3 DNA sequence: TGTGCCAGCAGTTATACAGACTTGAACACTGAAGCTTTCTTT.

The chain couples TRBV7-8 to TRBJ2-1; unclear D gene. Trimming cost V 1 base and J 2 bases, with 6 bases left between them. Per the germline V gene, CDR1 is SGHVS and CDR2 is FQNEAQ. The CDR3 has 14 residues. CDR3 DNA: TGTGCCAGCAGCTTAGGTAGACCCTACAATGAGCAGTTCTTC. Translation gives CASSLGRPYNEQFF.